Listed below are T cell receptor beta chains from one sample, sequenced in a study of control samples from healthy donors and cancer patients. TCRdb keeps only in-frame clones here, not all; method: immunoSEQ multiplex PCR. The sample holds about 53,000 clones, approximately 90% seen once. The sequencing input was PBMCs. These receptors came from a man aged 60 to 75 with head and neck cancer. The CDR3 runs from the conserved cysteine through the conserved F or W.

J	V	CDR3
TRBJ2-1	TRBV9	CASSVEGQNYNEQFF
TRBJ2-2	TRBV7-3	CASSSASGTSLNTGELFF
TRBJ2-5	TRBV7-2	CASSLGGLADQETQYF
TRBJ2-2	TRBV7-8	CATGQPNTGELFF
TRBJ2-1	TRBV9	CASSLLPVGGPYNEQFF
TRBJ2-2	TRBV2	CASSETGTNTGELFF
TRBJ1-6	TRBV10-3	CAIRDGQGSYNSPLHF
TRBJ2-3	TRBV28	CASSKPPGTGGTDTQYF
TRBJ2-1	TRBV7-2	CASSGALAGLNNEQFF
TRBJ1-2	TRBV2	CASSAEGVYGYTF
TRBJ1-1	TRBV19	CASSRNLNTEAFF
TRBJ2-2	TRBV2	CASSVQAASGRRELFF
TRBJ1-4	TRBV9	CASSEGGGSEKLFF
TRBJ2-3	TRBV18	CASSPLDPGTGSTDTQYF
TRBJ2-5	TRBV18	CASSQSQGARLETQYF
TRBJ2-2	TRBV15	CATSRGTAQTGELFF
TRBJ2-5	TRBV12-3/TRBV12-4	CASTRGWGETQYF
TRBJ1-3	TRBV30	CAWSGWGNTIYF
TRBJ1-2	TRBV27	CASSLSGLYGYTF
TRBJ2-7	TRBV9	CASSVGTGGSYEQYF
TRBJ2-7	TRBV4-3	CASSQDLPSGLLSDEQYF
TRBJ2-5	TRBV4-1	CASSPSPRDRATQYF
TRBJ2-1	TRBV11-3	CASSSGLAGGPAVF
TRBJ2-1	TRBV5-1	CASSLGPPLGPNEQFF
TRBJ1-1	TRBV6-6	CASSFSMWTEAFF
TRBJ2-7	TRBV11-2	CASSPPHGNYEQYF
TRBJ2-3	TRBV5-1	CASSLFGTETSTDTQYF
TRBJ1-6	TRBV30	CAWSPDRGGSPLHF
TRBJ2-5	TRBV19	CASSILAGGPGGETQYF
TRBJ2-3	TRBV28	CASSLVQPTTDTQYF
TRBJ1-2	TRBV4-1	CASSRSVGQVIDGYTF
TRBJ1-5	TRBV27	CASRPAKYRPQHF